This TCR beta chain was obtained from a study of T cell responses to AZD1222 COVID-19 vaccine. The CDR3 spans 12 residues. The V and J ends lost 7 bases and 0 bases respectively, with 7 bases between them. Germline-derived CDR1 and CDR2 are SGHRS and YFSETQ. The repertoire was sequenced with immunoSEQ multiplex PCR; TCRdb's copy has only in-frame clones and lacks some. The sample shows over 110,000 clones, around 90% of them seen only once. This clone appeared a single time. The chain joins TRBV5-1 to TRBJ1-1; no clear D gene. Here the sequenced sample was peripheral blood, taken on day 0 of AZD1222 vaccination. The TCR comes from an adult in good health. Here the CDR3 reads CASGRLNTEAFF. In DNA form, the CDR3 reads TGCGCCAGCGGACGGCTGAACACTGAAGCTTTCTTT.